This TCR beta chain appears in the sequencing data of a study of Tregs in tolerant kidney transplant recipients (dated by TCRdb to between 2019 and 2020). Study-wide context: The study applied TCRbeta sequencing to find donor-specific regulatory T cells before combined kidney and bone marrow transplantation and then followed those same cells after transplant.

Study-wide conclusions, independent of this receptor: The most biologically relevant and donor-specific TCRbeta repertoire appeared to be identified by expanding Tregs with activated donor B cells. Biological reproducibility was not directly addressed, though technical replication error appeared minimal. In tolerant patients, donor-specific Tregs expanded more than Tregs overall, which suggests antigen-driven rather than nonspecific expansion. Because the PCR primers were changed over time for some patients, nucleotide-level comparison could not be performed across the samples from those patients. The study was limited by small patient numbers, and the findings need validation in larger populations and under other immunosuppression protocols.

Genomic DNA was extracted from sorted cells with the QIAGEN DNeasy Blood and Tissue Kit for TCRbeta CDR3 sequencing. High-throughput TCRbeta CDR3 sequencing was carried out commercially through immunoSEQ, with PCR amplification with bias correction and internal controls included. Per the authors' processing: Unique productive TCRbeta sequences were defined by CDR3 nucleotide sequence where primers matched, otherwise by CDR3 amino acid sequence with Vbeta and Jbeta genes. To correct for sorting error, sequences found in more than one sorted population at a frequency ratio of 2:1 or less were discarded, and the remaining shared sequences were assigned to the population with the higher frequency. A sequence was defined as donor-reactive if the sequence was expanded at least 5-fold in CFSE-low cells compared with unstimulated cells and had a frequency of at least 0.01% in CFSE-low cells. Repertoire divergence was quantified by Jensen-Shannon divergence using the top 100 TCRbeta sequences ranked by frequency. When a sample had multiple sequencing runs, each run was corrected for sorting error separately and the runs were then pooled. TCRdb obtained this table from immuneACCESS and retained in-frame rearrangements with V and J assigned. These tables miss some clones; where compared with another copy, unresolved V genes account for less than half of the shortfall, and the remainder is unexplained. That table is the source of V, J and clone size, and D and trimming were worked out from the DNA. This sample gives 90,000 or so clones in total; more than 85% of them show up just once. Around 1.6% of the sample is held by the ten biggest clonotypes.

Related donors were used in the transplants with nonmyeloablative bone marrow transplantation, and mixed chimerism was transient in the human trials. Unstimulated Tregs (CD4+CD25+CD127-), CD4+ non-Tregs (CD4+CD25-), CD4 and CD8 cells were FACS-sorted from thawed PBMCs. The patients were several recipients of combined kidney and bone marrow transplants from the ITN036ST trial, and samples were available only from these trial subjects. Healthy control blood was processed by Ficoll density gradient to PBMCs and cryopreserved; patient PBMCs were collected before and after transplant. Comment on this clone: This clone's antigen is unknown. Nothing much larger sits one base from this clone, and base qualities are not available.

The source material was CD4+ T cells from blood (PBMCs), sampled 12 months after the transplant. The receptor was derived from a human patient who received a combined kidney and bone marrow transplant. Following a transplant, some T lymphocytes may have been derived from the graft donor.

The CDR3 region: CASSFGLATDTQYF. Here is the DNA: TGTGCCAGCAGCTTTGGACTAGCAACAGATACGCAGTATTTT. This chain joins TRBV7-6 to TRBJ2-3; 8 nucleotides in the junction match TRBD2. CDR1 and CDR2 (SGHVS, FNYEAQ) derive from the germline V gene. Trimmed from V: 3 bases; trimmed from J: 3 bases; junction bases lacking a gene match: 2. Measured from the cysteine to the phenylalanine, the CDR3 is 14 residues long. Only the CDR3 portion is preserved as DNA: 42 bases, with reading frame beginning at the first base.